What follows are 15 T cell receptor beta chains derived from one specimen sequenced in a study of blood T cell repertoires in COVID-19. TCRdb's copy holds only in-frame clones and misses some; the assay was immunoSEQ multiplex PCR. Of more than 60,000 clones in the sample, 90% to 95% were seen once. The sample comprised peripheral blood. The receptors shown here come from a human donor in a cohort sampled during active COVID-19.

The chain couples TRBV5-1 to TRBJ2-5; 8 nucleotides line up with TRBD2. Looked up from germline, CDR1 is SGHRS and CDR2 is YFSETQ. This CDR3 is built from 16 residues. With V trimmed by 0 bases and J by 1 base, 5 bases remained unmatched. As DNA, the CDR3 is TGCGCCAGCAGCTTGGCCTCCAGCGGGGGCCAAGAGACCCAGTACTTC. It encodes CASSLASSGGQETQYF.

CDR3 amino acids: CASGTGFLDEQFF. DNA of the CDR3: TGTGCCAGTGGGACAGGGTTTTTAGATGAGCAGTTCTTC. The chain employs TRBV6-6 and TRBJ2-1; 9 nucleotides align to TRBD1. Germline V gene sequence: CDR1 MNHNY, CDR2 SVGAGI (reference sequence). V shed 9 bases and J 8 bases; nucleotides not matched to a gene: 8. The CDR3 runs to 13 residues.

This chain joins TRBV18 and TRBJ2-3, with 7 bases identical to TRBD2. V shed 2 bases and J 1 base; nucleotides not matched to a gene: 0. The CDR3 length is 14 residues. CDR1 KGHSH and CDR2 LQKENI come from the germline V gene. DNA for the CDR3: TGTGCCAGCTCACCAGCGGGGGGCACAGATACGCAGTATTTT. Amino acids: CASSPAGGTDTQYF.

As DNA, the CDR3 is TGTGCCAGCAGCTTAGTAGGCGGGGGGGCTCCAGAGACCCAGTACTTC. It codes for CASSLVGGGAPETQYF. The chain has TRBV7-2 and TRBJ2-5, with TRBD2 identical over 9 bases. Germline V gives CDR1 SGHTA, CDR2 FQGNSA. Trimming removed 1 base from V and 4 bases from J; junction bases left unmatched: 7. CDR3 size: 16 residues.

As for this clone: Relative to the germline gene, one junction end is altered; a read error may explain this. The V and J genes are TRBV11-2 and TRBJ2-5, with a weak D call TRBD1 (6 bases). Germline V CDR1 and CDR2: SGHAT, FQNNGV. The CDR3 loop spans 12 amino acids. The CDR3 here is CASSLGTEAQYF. The CDR3 coding sequence is TGTGCCAGCAGCTTAGGGACAGAGGCCCAGTACTTC.

V and J are TRBV21-1 and TRBJ1-2; the table's D gene call, TRBD1, was not cross checked with the DNA. TRBV21-1 represents a pseudogene. CDR3 length equals 16 residues. The CDR3 spells CASSKESQGACYGYTF. CDR3 DNA: TGTGCCAGCAGCAAAGAGAGCCAGGGGGCTTGCTATGGCTACACCTTC.

The rearrangement joins TRBV6-2 or TRBV6-3 to TRBJ1-1; D remains unclear. V shed 6 bases and J shed 6 bases, with 20 bases lying between them. Per the germline V gene, CDR1 is MNHEY and CDR2 is SVGEGT. This CDR3 has 15 residues. The CDR3 sequence is CASSSERFGYAEAFF. The CDR3 DNA reads as TGTGCCAGCAGCTCGGAACGTTTCGGGTACGCTGAAGCTTTCTTT.

Of note for this clone: Other DNA sequences in this sample translate to the same CDR3. The rearrangement uses TRBV18 and TRBJ1-5; D is unresolved. Per the germline V gene, CDR1 is KGHSH and CDR2 is LQKENI. Trimming pared 2 bases from V and 5 bases from J, leaving 7 bases between. This CDR3 is 13 amino acids long. CDR3 in amino acids: CASSPRGDQPQHF. CDR3 in DNA: TGTGCCAGCTCACCAAGAGGCGATCAGCCCCAGCATTTT.

Turning to this clone: Other DNA sequences in the same sample also yield this CDR3. The rearrangement uses TRBV18 and TRBJ2-7; 11 bases line up with TRBD1. The CDR3 contains 15 residues. CDR1 and CDR2 from the germline V gene are KGHSH and LQKENI. Trimming removed 0 bases from V and 3 bases from J; junction bases left unmatched: 1. This chain's CDR3 is CASSPPGTGGYEQYF. The DNA for the CDR3 is TGTGCCAGCTCACCACCCGGGACAGGGGGCTACGAGCAGTACTTC.

This chain uses TRBV30 with TRBJ1-5, with D unresolved. Trimming shortened V by 0 bases and J by 7 bases, and 16 bases separated the two germline ends. The CDR3 is 15 amino acids. The germline V gene has CDR1 GTSNPN and CDR2 SVGIG (reference sequence). This chain's CDR3 is CAWSVARKYGQPQHF. In nucleotides, the CDR3 is TGTGCCTGGAGTGTTGCCAGGAAATACGGCCAGCCCCAGCATTTT.

The chain employs TRBV11-2 and TRBJ2-7, with D maybe TRBD1 (5 bases). The length of the CDR3 is 13 residues. The V gene lost 8 bases and the J gene lost 4 bases, with 15 bases spanning the gap. Per germline, CDR1 SGHAT and CDR2 FQNNGV. CDR3 coding DNA: TGTGCCAGCGAGGATACAGGTGGATACGAGCAGTACTTC. It codes for CASEDTGGYEQYF.

This chain uses TRBV30 with TRBJ2-7; 15 bases agree with TRBD2. The J segment lost 4 bases and the V segment lost 4 bases, leaving 11 bases of the junction unmatched. Germline CDR1 and CDR2: GTSNPN and SVGIG (reference sequence). This CDR3 contains 17 residues. The CDR3 region is CAWTSRTSGGARYEQYF. CDR3 sequence (DNA): TGTGCCTGGACCTCCCGGACTAGCGGGGGGGCCCGGTACGAGCAGTACTTC.

The J gene is TRBJ1-3, the V gene TRBV15; 10 positions match TRBD1. The CDR3 contains 18 residues. Germline CDR1 and CDR2: LNHNV and YYDKDF (reference sequence). The J segment lost 3 bases and the V segment lost 8 bases, leaving 16 bases of the junction unmatched. Here the CDR3 DNA reads TGTGCCACCTCACCGGGACAGGGGATAATAAGTGGTGGAAACACCATATATTTT. Protein product: CATSPGQGIISGGNTIYF.

The chain carries TRBV6-2 or TRBV6-3 and TRBJ2-4; D might be TRBD1 (6 bases). The CDR3 has 16 amino acids. Germline V lookup: CDR1 MNHEY, CDR2 SVGEGT. Trimming took 5 bases from V and 3 from J, leaving 17 bases between them. CDR3 region: CASSDRTPGVKNIQYF. As DNA, the CDR3 is TGTGCCAGCAGTGACCGGACACCAGGGGTCAAAAACATTCAGTACTTC.

V and J are TRBV5-5 and TRBJ2-7; 9 bases match TRBD1. Per germline, CDR1 SGHKS and CDR2 YYEKEE (reference sequence). The V segment lost 3 bases and the J segment 7 bases; nucleotides outside the gene matches: 11. The CDR3 length is 15 residues. The CDR3 loop is CASSSDRGSYVEQYF. CDR3 DNA sequence: TGTGCCAGCAGCTCTGACAGGGGGTCTTACGTGGAGCAGTACTTC.